This TCR beta chain was identified in a study of cytomegalovirus exposure and HLA in healthy donors. General study results and limits: When analyzed later, a missense DCLRE1C variant was found to be linked to TCR beta V- and J-gene trimming. Later analysis showed TCR association rates varying by HLA locus, highest for DRB1 and lowest for HLA-C. A later analysis found that most CMV-associated TCR beta chains appeared HLA-restricted.

Germline V CDR1 and CDR2: SGHRS, YFSETQ. The CDR3 loop spans 17 amino acids. V lost 2 bases and J lost 2; bases outside the gene matches: 11. Both 60 Vbeta primers and 13 Jbeta primers went into the PCR. Profiled with immunoSEQ multiplex PCR; TCRdb holds only in-frame clones, not every one. Here the sample spans around 140,000 clones, roughly 82% being singletons. A note on this clone: The antigen remains unidentified.

The chain employs TRBV5-1 and TRBJ2-3; 7 bases agree with TRBD1. The sequenced material came from PBMCs. The receptor comes from a man aged 18 to 29 in good health and CMV-seropositive. The CDR3 sequence is CASSLTLGTAYTDTQYF. In nucleotides, the CDR3 is TGCGCCAGCAGCTTAACCCTAGGGACAGCCTACACAGATACGCAGTATTTT.